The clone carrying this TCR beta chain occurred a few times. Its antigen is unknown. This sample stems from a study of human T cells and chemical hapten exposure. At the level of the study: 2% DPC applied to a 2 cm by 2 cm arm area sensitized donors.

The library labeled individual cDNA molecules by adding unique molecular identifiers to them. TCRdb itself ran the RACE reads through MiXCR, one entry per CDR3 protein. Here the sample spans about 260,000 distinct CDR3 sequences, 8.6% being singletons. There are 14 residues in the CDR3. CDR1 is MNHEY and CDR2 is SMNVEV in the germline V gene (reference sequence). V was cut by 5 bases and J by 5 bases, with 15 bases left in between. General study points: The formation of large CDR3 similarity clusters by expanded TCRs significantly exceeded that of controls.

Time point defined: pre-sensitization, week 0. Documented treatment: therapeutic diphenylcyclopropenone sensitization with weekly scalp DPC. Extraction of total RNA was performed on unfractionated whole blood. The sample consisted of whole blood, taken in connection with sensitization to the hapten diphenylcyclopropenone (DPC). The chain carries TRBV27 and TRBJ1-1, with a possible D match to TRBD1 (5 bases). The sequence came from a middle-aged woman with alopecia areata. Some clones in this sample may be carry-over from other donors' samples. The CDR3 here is CASSVTPRGTEAFF. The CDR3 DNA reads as TGTGCCAGCAGTGTGACACCGCGGGGGACTGAAGCTTTCTTT.